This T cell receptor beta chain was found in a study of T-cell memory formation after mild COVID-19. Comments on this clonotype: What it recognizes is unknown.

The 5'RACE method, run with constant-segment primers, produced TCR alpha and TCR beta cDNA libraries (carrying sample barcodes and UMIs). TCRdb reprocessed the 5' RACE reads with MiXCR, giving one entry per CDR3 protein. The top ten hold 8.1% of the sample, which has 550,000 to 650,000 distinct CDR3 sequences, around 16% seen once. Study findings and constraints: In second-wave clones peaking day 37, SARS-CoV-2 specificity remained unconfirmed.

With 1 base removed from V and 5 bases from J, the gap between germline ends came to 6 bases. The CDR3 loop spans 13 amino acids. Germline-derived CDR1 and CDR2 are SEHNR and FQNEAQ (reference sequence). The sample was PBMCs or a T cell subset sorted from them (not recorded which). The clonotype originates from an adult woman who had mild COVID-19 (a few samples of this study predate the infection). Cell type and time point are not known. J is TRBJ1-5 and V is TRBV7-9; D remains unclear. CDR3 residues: CASSLGAYQPQHF. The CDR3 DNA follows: TGTGCCAGCAGCTTAGGGGCTTATCAGCCCCAGCATTTT.